The clone carrying this T cell receptor (beta chain) was seen only once. The data were produced by immunoSEQ multiplex PCR, yet TCRdb's version contains in-frame clones alone and is incomplete. Of under 300,000 clones in the sample, about 87% were seen once. The V gene end was trimmed by 2 bases and the J gene end by 6 bases; junction bases not matched to a gene: 9. From germline, CDR1 is MGHRA and CDR2 YSYEKL. The CDR3 extends over 17 amino acids. These data belong to a study of blood T cell repertoires in COVID-19. The sequence was obtained from a woman aged 40-49 years with acute or convalescent COVID-19. The chain uses TRBV4-1 and TRBJ2-6, with 8 bases fitting TRBD1. The sample comprised peripheral blood. The CDR3 reads CASSQQPGQEVANVLTF. The DNA for the CDR3 is TGCGCCAGCAGCCAACAACCGGGACAGGAAGTGGCCAACGTCCTGACTTTC.